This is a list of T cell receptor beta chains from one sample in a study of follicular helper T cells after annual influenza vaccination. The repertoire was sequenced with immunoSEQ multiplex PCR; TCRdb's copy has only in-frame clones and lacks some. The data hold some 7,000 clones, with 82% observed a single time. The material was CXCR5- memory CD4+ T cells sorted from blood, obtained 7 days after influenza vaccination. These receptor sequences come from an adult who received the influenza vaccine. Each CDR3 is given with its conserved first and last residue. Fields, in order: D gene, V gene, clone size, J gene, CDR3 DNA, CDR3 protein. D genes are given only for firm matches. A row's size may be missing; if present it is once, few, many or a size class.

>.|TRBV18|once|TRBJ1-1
TGTGCCAGCTCACCAGTAGAGAGCACTGAAGCTTTCTTT
CASSPVESTEAFF
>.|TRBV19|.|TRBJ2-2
TGTGCCAGCCAACTACGTCCAACGGCCACGAACACCGGGGAGCTGTTTTTT
CASQLRPTATNTGELFF
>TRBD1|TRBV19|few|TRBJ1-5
TGTGCCAGTAGTATTATAATGTCGGGACAGGGTGATCAGCCCCAGCATTTT
CASSIIMSGQGDQPQHF
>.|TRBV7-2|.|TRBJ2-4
TGTGCCAGCAGCTTAGCAAGTAATATCGACATTCAGTACTTC
CASSLASNIDIQYF
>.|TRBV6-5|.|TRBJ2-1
TGTGCCAGCAGCCCTAAAGATTTTGGTGAGCAGTTCTTC
CASSPKDFGEQFF
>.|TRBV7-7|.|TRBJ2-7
TGTGCTAGCAGCATGCAAGACAGCCCTGCCGAGCAGTACTTC
CASSMQDSPAEQYF
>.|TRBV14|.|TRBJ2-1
TGTGCCAGCAGCCAACAAACAGGAGTATCCTACAATGAGCAGTTCTTC
CASSQQTGVSYNEQFF
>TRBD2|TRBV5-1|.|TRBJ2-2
TGCGCCAGCAGCTTGCCGGGGGGAGACACCGGGGAGCTGTTTTTT
CASSLPGGDTGELFF
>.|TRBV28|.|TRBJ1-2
TGTGCCAGCAGTTTAGCATTGGGGAGCGGCTACACCTTC
CASSLALGSGYTF
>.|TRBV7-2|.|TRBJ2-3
TGTGCCAGCAGCCGGCCCGGCACAGATACGCAGTATTTT
CASSRPGTDTQYF
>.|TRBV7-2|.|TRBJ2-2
TGTGCCAGCAGCCAAAAAGCTGGGACGGCGCCCGGGGAGCTGTTTTTT
CASSQKAGTAPGELFF
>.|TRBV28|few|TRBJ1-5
TGTGCCAGCAGTTTAGGAGTTTCGCCCCAGCATTTT
CASSLGVSPQHF
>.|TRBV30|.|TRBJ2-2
TGTGCCTGGAACGGGCAGGGGACGAACACCGGGGAGCTGTTTTTT
CAWNGQGTNTGELFF
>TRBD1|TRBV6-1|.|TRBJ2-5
TGTGCCATCACAGGGGGCAGCTTTGAGACCCAGTACTTC
CAITGGSFETQYF
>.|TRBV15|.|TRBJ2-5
TGTGCCACCAGCAGAGGTGGTTGGAGGGACCAAGAGACCCAGTACTTC
CATSRGGWRDQETQYF
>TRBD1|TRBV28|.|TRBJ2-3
TGTGCCAGCAGTTCCCGGGACAGGGGGCTCGTAGATACGCAGTATTTT
CASSSRDRGLVDTQYF
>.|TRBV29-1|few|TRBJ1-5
TGCAGCGTTGCAGATGGAGGACAGCCCCAGCATTTT
CSVADGGQPQHF
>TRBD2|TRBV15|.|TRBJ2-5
TGTGCCACCAGCAAACTAGCGGGGTCTCCAGAGACCCAGTACTTC
CATSKLAGSPETQYF
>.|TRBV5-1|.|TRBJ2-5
TGCGCCAGCAGTTGGGGGGACCGCTCGGTAGAGACCCAGTACTTC
CASSWGDRSVETQYF